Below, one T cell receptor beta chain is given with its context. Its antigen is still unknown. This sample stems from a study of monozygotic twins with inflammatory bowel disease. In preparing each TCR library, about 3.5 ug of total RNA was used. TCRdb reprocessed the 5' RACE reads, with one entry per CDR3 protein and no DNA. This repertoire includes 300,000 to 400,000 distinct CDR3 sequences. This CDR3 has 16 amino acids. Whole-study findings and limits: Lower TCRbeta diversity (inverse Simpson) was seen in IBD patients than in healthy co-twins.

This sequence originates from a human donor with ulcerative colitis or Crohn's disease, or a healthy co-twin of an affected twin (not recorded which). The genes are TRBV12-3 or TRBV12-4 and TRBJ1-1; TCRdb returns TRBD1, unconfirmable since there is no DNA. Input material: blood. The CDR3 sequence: CASSKTLRDRDAEAFF.